Below, 21 T cell receptor beta chains from the same sample are listed, as sequenced in a study of cytomegalovirus exposure and HLA in healthy donors. Assay: immunoSEQ multiplex PCR; the TCRdb copy retains only in-frame clones and omits some. Of 140,000 or so clones listed, roughly 90% are singletons. Sequenced input: PBMCs. The receptor set was obtained from a young man in good health and CMV-seropositive.

This rearrangement joins TRBV25-1 to TRBJ1-4, with no clear D. The germline V gene encodes CDR1 MGHDK and CDR2 SYGVNS. The CDR3 covers 16 residues. V was shortened by 2 bases and J by 7 bases, with 17 bases between the two germline ends. For the CDR3, the DNA is TGTGCCAGCAGTGAACTGGGCACAGCGGGTGGTGAAAAACTGTTTTTT. Its translation: CASSELGTAGGEKLFF.

This clone was seen just once. The chain links TRBV27 to TRBJ2-1, with D uncertain. CDR3 size: 18 residues. Germline CDR1 and CDR2: MNHEY and SMNVEV (reference sequence). V shed 5 bases and J shed 0 bases, with 20 bases lying between them. In DNA, the CDR3 is TGTGCCAGCAGTCCCAATCCAGACGCGGAAAGCTCCTACAATGAGCAGTTCTTC. Translating gives CASSPNPDAESSYNEQFF.

The rearrangement links TRBV27 to TRBJ2-2; no definite D call. Trimming stripped 4 bases from V and 6 bases from J, with 6 bases between. The CDR3 is made up of 12 amino acids. Germline V gives CDR1 MNHEY, CDR2 SMNVEV (reference sequence). The CDR3 protein is CASSYIAGELFF. The CDR3 nucleotides are TGTGCCAGCAGTTATATCGCCGGGGAGCTGTTTTTT.

V gene TRBV27 combines with J gene TRBJ2-7, with D perhaps TRBD1 (6 bases). The CDR3 covers 14 residues. The V end lost 3 bases, the J end lost 2 bases, and 11 bases lay between the germline ends. In germline, CDR1 is MNHEY, CDR2 SMNVEV (reference sequence). The CDR3 DNA reads as TGTGCCAGCAGTTTCGGGACATCACCCTACGAGCAGTACTTC. The encoded protein is CASSFGTSPYEQYF.

This chain joins TRBV5-1 and TRBJ2-1, with D possibly matching TRBD2 (6 bases). Germline assignment: CDR1 SGHRS and CDR2 YFSETQ. V lost 4 bases and J 7 bases, leaving 12 bases between the germline ends. The CDR3 is made up of 13 amino acids. As DNA, the CDR3 is TGCGCCAGCAGCCTAAGTGGGGGGAATGAGCAGTTCTTC. Its translation: CASSLSGGNEQFF.

The chain combines TRBV28 with TRBJ2-1, with 10 bases aligning to TRBD2. Looked up from germline, CDR1 is MDHEN and CDR2 is SYDVKM. The CDR3 consists of 13 residues. J was trimmed by 8 bases and V by 6 bases; bases with no gene match: 4. The CDR3 loop is CASRLAGGDEQFF. The CDR3 DNA reads TGTGCCAGCAGATTAGCGGGGGGCGATGAGCAGTTCTTC.

J is TRBJ1-1 and V is TRBV29-1, with D unclear. Trimming stripped 0 bases from V and 6 bases from J, with 14 bases between. There are 14 residues in the CDR3. Germline values: CDR1 SQVTM, CDR2 ANQGSEA. The CDR3 sequence is CSVEDSFWAPEAFF. The CDR3 DNA reads TGCAGCGTTGAAGATTCATTTTGGGCACCTGAAGCTTTCTTT.

The chain employs TRBV27 and TRBJ2-1; no clear D. Trimming cost V 5 bases and J 3 bases, with 5 bases left between them. The CDR3 is 12 amino acids. The germline V gene encodes CDR1 MNHEY and CDR2 SMNVEV (reference sequence). DNA of the CDR3: TGTGCCAGCAGTCCCTTCTACAATGAGCAGTTCTTC. Residues: CASSPFYNEQFF.

This chain connects TRBV4-2 to TRBJ2-5; 12 nucleotides line up with TRBD2. The CDR3 sequence is 21 residues long. Germline CDR1 LGHNA, CDR2 YNFKEQ. Trimming took 0 bases from V and 3 from J; bases not matched to a gene: 17. The CDR3 coding sequence is TGTGCCAGCAGCCAAGAAGTCCCTAGCGGGGGGGCCTCGGTGGGGAAAGAGACCCAGTACTTC. It specifies CASSQEVPSGGASVGKETQYF.

J is TRBJ2-7 and V is TRBV19, with D perhaps TRBD1 (6 bases). CDR3 length equals 13 residues. Trimming removed 5 bases from V and 3 bases from J, with 11 bases in between. Germline V lookup: CDR1 LNHDA, CDR2 SQIVND (reference sequence). In DNA, the CDR3 is TGTGCCAGTAGTTTGTCAGGGGTCTACGAGCAGTACTTC. Translated: CASSLSGVYEQYF. Looking up the rest from reference TRBV19 and TRBJ2-7 gives the full variable domain: DGGITQSPKYLFRKEGQNVTLSCEQNLNHDAMYWYRQDPGQGLRLIYYSQIVNDFQKGDIAEGYSVSREKKESFPLTVTSAQKNPTAFYLCASSLSGVYEQYFGPGTRLTVT.

The chain joins TRBV4-1 to TRBJ2-1, with D possibly being TRBD1 (6 bases). With 4 bases removed from V and 8 bases from J, the gap between germline ends came to 9 bases. The V gene's germline CDR1 is MGHRA and CDR2 YSYEKL. CDR3 size: 12 residues. CDR3 sequence: CASSPTGDEQFF. The CDR3 DNA sequence: TGCGCCAGCAGCCCGACAGGCGATGAGCAGTTCTTC.

The chain carries TRBV27 and TRBJ2-1, with 7 bases aligning to TRBD1. This CDR3 spans 15 amino acids. Trimming took 3 bases from V and 0 from J; bases not matched to a gene: 2. Germline loops: CDR1 MNHEY, CDR2 SMNVEV (reference sequence). The CDR3 DNA sequence: TGTGCCAGCAGTTTGGCAGGGGGCTCCTACAATGAGCAGTTCTTC. Amino acids: CASSLAGGSYNEQFF.

This chain links TRBV19 with TRBJ1-5; D not resolved. The CDR3 runs 15 residues. Germline V gives CDR1 LNHDA, CDR2 SQIVND (reference sequence). V dropped 3 bases and J dropped 1 base, with 10 bases sitting between them. The CDR3 here is CASSMSGRSNQPQHF. For the CDR3, the DNA is TGTGCCAGTAGTATGTCTGGCAGGAGCAATCAGCCCCAGCATTTT.

This clone occurred once. The chain is built from TRBV18 and TRBJ1-1; TRBD1 matches 8 bases. CDR1 is KGHSH, CDR2 LQKENI, per germline. With 3 bases clipped from V and 6 bases from J, the junction kept 6 bases outside the gene matches. The CDR3 consists of 14 residues. CDR3 residues: CASSPGRGLAEAFF. The CDR3 bases are TGTGCCAGCTCACCGGGCAGGGGGCTCGCTGAAGCTTTCTTT. Combining the CDR3 with reference TRBV18 and TRBJ1-1 gives the whole variable domain NAGVMQNPRHLVRRRGQEARLRCSPMKGHSHVYWYRQLPEEGLKFMVYLQKENIIDESGMPKERFSAEFPKEGPSILRIQQVVRGDSAAYFCASSPGRGLAEAFFGQGTRLTVV.

The CDR3 sequence: CASSLVVVDSGGNEQFF. In nucleotides, the CDR3 is TGTGCCAGCAGCTTAGTCGTGGTGGATAGCGGGGGCAATGAGCAGTTCTTC. V usage is TRBV7-9 and J usage is TRBJ2-1; TRBD2 aligns across 9 bases. This CDR3 has 17 amino acids. CDR1 is SEHNR and CDR2 is FQNEAQ in the germline V gene (reference sequence). Trimming cost V 1 base and J 6 bases; bases outside gene matches: 10.

The CDR3, as DNA: TGCGCCAGCAGCTCCCAGGCGGGCCTGAACACTGAAGCTTTCTTT. It yields the protein CASSSQAGLNTEAFF. The gene calls are TRBV5-1 and TRBJ1-1; no definite D call. V was cut by 3 bases and J by 0 bases, with 12 bases left in between. In germline, CDR1 is SGHRS, CDR2 YFSETQ. This CDR3 has 15 residues. The full variable domain, completed using reference TRBV5-1 and TRBJ1-1, is KAGVTQTPRYLIKTRGQQVTLSCSPISGHRSVSWYQQTPGQGLQFLFEYFSETQRNKGNFPGRFSGRQFSNSRSEMNVSTLELGDSALYLCASSSQAGLNTEAFFGQGTRLTVV.

The chain combines TRBV7-9 with TRBJ1-2; a possible D gene is TRBD1 (5 bases). The V and J ends lost 0 bases and 1 base respectively, with 6 bases between them. The length of the CDR3 is 14 residues. Germline lookup yields CDR1 SEHNR and CDR2 FQNEAQ (reference sequence). The CDR3 DNA reads TGTGCCAGCAGCTTAGCGGGGGGTAACTATGGCTACACCTTC. Protein sequence: CASSLAGGNYGYTF.

This chain joins TRBV5-6 and TRBJ2-1; the match to TRBD2 covers 10 bases. This CDR3 region has 15 residues. V was clipped by 4 bases and J by 6 bases; unmatched bases: 7. The V gene's germline CDR1 is SGHDT and CDR2 YYEEEE. The CDR3 sequence is CASSPTSGVSNEQFF. The CDR3 bases are TGTGCCAGCAGCCCCACTAGCGGGGTGAGCAATGAGCAGTTCTTC.

The gene calls are TRBV5-1 and TRBJ2-5; D is undetermined. Germline V gene data show CDR1 as SGHRS and CDR2 as YFSETQ. This CDR3 contains 13 residues. V was cut by 2 bases and J by 2 bases, with 7 bases left in between. CDR3 sequence: CASSFTSQETQYF. CDR3 sequence (DNA): TGCGCCAGCAGCTTTACATCTCAAGAGACCCAGTACTTC. Using reference TRBV5-1 and TRBJ2-5 for the parts outside the CDR3, the full variable domain is KAGVTQTPRYLIKTRGQQVTLSCSPISGHRSVSWYQQTPGQGLQFLFEYFSETQRNKGNFPGRFSGRQFSNSRSEMNVSTLELGDSALYLCASSFTSQETQYFGPGTRLLVL.

The CDR3 loop reads CSVEGGTGRAFF. Here the CDR3 DNA reads TGCAGCGTTGAAGGGGGTACAGGGAGAGCTTTCTTT. This chain uses TRBV29-1 with TRBJ1-1, with D possibly matching TRBD1 (6 bases). Per germline, CDR1 SQVTM and CDR2 ANQGSEA. V was cut by 1 base and J by 10 bases, with 13 bases left in between. This CDR3 spans 12 amino acids.

The chain uses TRBV14 and TRBJ2-1; the match to TRBD2 covers 11 bases. The CDR3 is made up of 17 amino acids. The V segment lost 2 bases and the J segment 3 bases; nucleotides outside the gene matches: 6. In germline, CDR1 is SGHDN, CDR2 FVKESK. The CDR3 DNA reads TGTGCCAGCAGCCAATACGGGACTAGCGGATTCTACAATGAGCAGTTCTTC. It specifies CASSQYGTSGFYNEQFF.